This T cell receptor beta chain was sequenced for a study of CD8+ T cells in alopecia areata. Looking at the study overall: The duration of tofacitinib was 6 to 18 months, with 6 months off drug afterward.

Points on this clone: Its antigen is unidentified.

Peripheral blood, together with lesional scalp punch biopsies, was collected from alopecia areata patients. General observations from the study: Mice gave a clearer picture of TCR sharing than patients did, possibly for HLA-related reasons. In lesional scalp, particularly from alopecia totalis/universalis, clonality was higher than in normal scalp.

The CDR3 has 13 residues. Germline assignment: CDR1 LNHDA and CDR2 SQIVND (reference sequence). With 3 bases removed from V and 1 base from J, the gap between germline ends came to 3 bases. The sequencing template was cDNA reverse transcribed from extracted RNA. Profiling relied on immunoSEQ multiplex PCR, and the TCRdb table lists in-frame clones only, not all of them. The data contain about 97,000 clones, 41% of them singletons. V is TRBV19 and J is TRBJ2-2; D is undetermined. Input material: CD4+ T cells sorted from blood. This TCR was sampled from a human donor with alopecia areata. CDR3 loop: CASSMRNTGELFF. The DNA for the CDR3 is TGTGCCAGTAGTATGCGGAACACCGGGGAGCTGTTTTTT.